This T cell receptor (beta chain) was recovered during a study of Ad26.COV2.S vaccination and SARS-CoV-2 variants. TCRdb's copy holds only in-frame clones and misses some; the assay was immunoSEQ multiplex PCR. The table has about 480,000 clones, around nine tenths seen once. CDR3 size: 17 residues. V was clipped by 8 bases and J by 1 base; unmatched bases: 15. Germline CDR1 and CDR2: MDHEN and SYDVKM. Treatment denoted: 15 to 20 received Ad26.COV2.S at low or high dose, single or two shots; about 5 received placebo; per-sample allocation not given. Specimens were obtained on day 63 following the first vaccine or placebo injection.

The receptor comes from a person aged 18-65 years who received the Ad26.COV2.S COVID-19 vaccine or a placebo. The chain carries TRBV28 and TRBJ2-5; 8 bases fit TRBD2. The source was peripheral blood, collected in a trial of Ad26.COV2.S vaccine versus placebo. DNA of the CDR3: TGTGCCAGCCGGGGTGTTAGTCCGGGAGGGATCCAAGAGACCCAGTACTTC. Residues: CASRGVSPGGIQETQYF. Based on the CDR3 plus reference TRBV28 and TRBJ2-5, the full variable domain is DVKVTQSSRYLVKRTGEKVFLECVQDMDHENMFWYRQDPGLGLRLIYFSYDVKMKEKGDIPEGYSVSREKKERFSLILESASTNQTSMYLCASRGVSPGGIQETQYFGPGTRLLVL.